This TCR beta chain appears in the sequencing data of a study of T cells in Graves' hyperthyroidism and ophthalmopathy. Study as a whole: The blood sample was taken at first diagnosis, before treatment began.

Study observations and caveats: Blood also contained most expanded thyroid clonotypes above 0.001.

The CDR3 spans 15 residues. CDR1 and CDR2 (germline): KGHDR, SFDVKD. RNA transcripts were the template for amplifying TCR beta CDR3 regions. RT-PCR in the first round (using the HTBI primer set) targeted the TCR CDR3. TCRdb passed the multiplex PCR reads through MiXCR, listing each CDR3 protein once. The sample yields 600,000 to 800,000 distinct CDR3 sequences, around 40% seen once. Comment on this clonotype: Its antigen is not identified.

Diagnosis relied on clinical symptoms, serum thyroxine and TRAb, thyroid ultrasound and orbital computed tomography. The authors obtained PBMCs from around 10 ml of fresh peripheral blood. The genes are TRBV24-1 and TRBJ2-5; the match to TRBD1 covers 7 bases. The J call may be wrong; the DNA end is better matched by TRBJ2-1. The clonotype comes from a woman in her thirties or forties with Graves' hyperthyroidism. The specimen was blood. The CDR3 is CATSDLQGPYNEQFF. Here the CDR3 DNA reads TGTGCCACCAGTGATCTACAGGGGCCCTACAATGAGCAGTTCTTC.